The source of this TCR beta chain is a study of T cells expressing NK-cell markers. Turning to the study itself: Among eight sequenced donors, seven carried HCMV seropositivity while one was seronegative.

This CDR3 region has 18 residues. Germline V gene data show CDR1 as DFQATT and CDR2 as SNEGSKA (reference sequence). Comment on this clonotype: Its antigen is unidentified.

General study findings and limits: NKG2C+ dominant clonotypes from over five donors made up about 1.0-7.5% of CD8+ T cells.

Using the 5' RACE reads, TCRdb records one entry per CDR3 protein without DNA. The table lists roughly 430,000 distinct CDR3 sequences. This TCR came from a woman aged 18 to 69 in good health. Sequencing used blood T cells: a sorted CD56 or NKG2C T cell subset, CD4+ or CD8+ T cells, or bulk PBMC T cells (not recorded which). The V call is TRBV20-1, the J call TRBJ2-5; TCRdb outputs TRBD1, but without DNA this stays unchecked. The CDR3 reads CSARDESPQGRIGETQYF.